The 27 T cell receptor beta chains below were found in one sample sequenced in a study of tumor and adjacent non-tumor tissue in lung cancer. The template was RNA from unsorted bulk tissue. Three rounds of nested PCR, following a modified ARM-PCR protocol, produced the TCRbeta library. TCRdb ran MiXCR on the multiplex PCR reads and lists one entry per CDR3 protein. Counted here are under 150,000 distinct CDR3 sequences, approximately 66% occurring once; the ten biggest clones make up 15% to 20%. Sequenced input: lung tumor tissue. All receptors come from a man in his sixties with small cell lung cancer.

The chain joins TRBV7-8 to TRBJ1-2; the D gene is possibly TRBD1 (5 bases). The CDR3 is 15 amino acids. The germline CDR1 and CDR2 sequences are SGHVS and FQNEAQ. The ends were cut back, 1 base at V and 6 bases at J, with 15 bases in the middle. CDR3 nucleotides: TGTGCCAGCAGCTTAGGAGTAGGCAGGGTGGATGGCTACACCTTC. Encoded protein: CASSLGVGRVDGYTF.

A note on this clonotype: Relative to the germline gene, one junction end is altered; a read error may explain this. The J gene is TRBJ2-6, the V gene TRBV4-2; the D call may be TRBD1 or TRBD2 (6 bases each). Germline lookup yields CDR1 LGHNA and CDR2 YNFKEQ. This CDR3 has 18 amino acids. The CDR3 loop reads CASSQDVGGHSGANVLTF. CDR3 bases: TGTGCCAGTAGCCAAGATGTGGGGGGACACTCTGGGGCCAACGTCCTGACTTTC.

The chain couples TRBV10-3 to TRBJ1-1; D is unclear. Trimming removed 3 bases from V and 4 bases from J, with 9 bases in between. The length of the CDR3 is 13 residues. Germline V gene lookup returns CDR1 ENHRY and CDR2 SYGVKD. The CDR3 here is CAISELVSTEAFF. CDR3 nucleotide sequence: TGTGCCATCAGTGAACTCGTGAGCACTGAAGCTTTCTTT.

The V call is TRBV20-1, the J call TRBJ1-3; no clear D gene. Germline CDR1 DFQATT, CDR2 SNEGSKA (reference sequence). CDR3 size: 14 residues. The V gene lost 4 bases and the J gene lost 3 bases, with 13 bases spanning the gap. The CDR3 sequence is CSAIPPIDGNTIYF. The DNA for the CDR3 is TGCAGTGCTATCCCCCCAATTGATGGAAACACCATATATTTT.

On this clonotype: The CDR3 does not end in the conserved phenylalanine or tryptophan, so this is likely a read error. The chain couples TRBV11-2 to TRBJ1-2; D may be TRBD1 (6 bases). Per germline, CDR1 SGHAT and CDR2 FQNNGV. The CDR3 has 15 amino acids. The CDR3 DNA is TGCGCCAGCAGCTTGGGACCAGGGGTTTTTGAGAGCTACACCTCC. Translating gives CASSLGPGVFESYTS.

This clonotype was picked up a small number of times. The genes are TRBV28 and TRBJ1-2; 7 bases line up with TRBD1. The CDR3 extends over 14 amino acids. Germline trimming cut 2 bases from V and 8 bases from J; bases unmatched to any gene: 8. Germline V CDR1 and CDR2: MDHEN, SYDVKM. The CDR3 bases are TGTGCCAGCAGTTTACTTCGGGACAGTCAAGGCTACACCTTC. This gives the protein CASSLLRDSQGYTF.

The gene calls are TRBV6-5 and TRBJ2-7, with D possibly called TRBD1 or TRBD2 (7 bases each). Per germline, CDR1 MNHEY and CDR2 SVGAGI. The CDR3 sequence is 15 residues long. The CDR3 coding sequence is TGTGTCAGCAGGGGGGGGTTGGCGCCAGGCTACGAGCAGTACGTC. Translation gives CVSRGGLAPGYEQYV.

Note on this clonotype: In this CDR3 the conserved last residue, phenylalanine or tryptophan, is missing, so a read error is likely. V and J are TRBV11-2 and TRBJ2-1, with D unclear. The germline CDR1 and CDR2 sequences are SGHAT and FQNNGV. The CDR3 spans 15 residues. Trimming stripped 5 bases from V and 3 bases from J, with 14 bases between. CDR3 in amino acids: CASSQGPRFYNEQFL. The CDR3 nucleotides read TGTGCCAGCAGCCAAGGCCCACGGTTCTACAATGAGCAGTTCTTA.

Points on this clonotype: Compared with germline, one end of the junction differs, possibly owing to a read error. The V gene is TRBV20-1, the J gene TRBJ1-4, with D unresolved. Germline values: CDR1 DFQATT, CDR2 SNEGSKA (reference sequence). The CDR3 totals 13 residues. The CDR3 DNA sequence: TGCAGTGCTAGCATGGCAACTCATGAAAAACTGTTTTTT. It is translated as CSASMATHEKLFF.

This clonotype was detected a few times. This chain joins TRBV5-4 and TRBJ2-7; perhaps TRBD2 as D (6 bases). This CDR3 is 13 amino acids long. Germline-derived CDR1 and CDR2 are SGHNT and YYREEE (reference sequence). CDR3 sequence (DNA): TGTGCCAGCGGCTTGGGGCGGGGCGGCGAGCAGTACGTC. This codes for CASGLGRGGEQYV.

This clonotype was recorded once. Compared with germline, one end of the junction differs, possibly owing to a read error. This sequence joins TRBV4-1 and TRBJ1-2; the match to TRBD1 covers 7 bases. The length of the CDR3 is 15 residues. From germline, CDR1 is MGHRA and CDR2 YSYEKL. The CDR3 spells CASSPGGQEAGGYIF. The CDR3 DNA is TGCGCCAGCAGTCCAGGAGGACAGGAGGCGGGTGGCTACATCTTC.

The count of this clonotype is one. The junction does not match germline at one end; this may be a read error. The chain has TRBV29-1 and TRBJ2-1; 7 bases match TRBD2. The CDR3 is 13 amino acids. Germline CDR1 is SQVTM and CDR2 is ANQGSEA. CDR3 loop: CSASGDSYDEQFF. In DNA, the CDR3 is TGCAGCGCAAGCGGGGATTCCTACGATGAGCAGTTCTTC.

This clonotype is a singleton in its sample. DNA for the CDR3: TGTGCCAGCAGCTTGTGGGGACAGGGGTCAGATACGCAGTATTTT. Its translation: CASSLWGQGSDTQYF. The chain recombines TRBV5-4 with TRBJ2-3; 10 bases map to TRBD1. CDR1 is SGHNT and CDR2 is YYREEE in the germline V gene (reference sequence). V dropped 1 base and J dropped 4; count of bases not matched to a gene: 3. The CDR3 spans 15 residues.

Points on this clonotype: The missing conserved phenylalanine or tryptophan at the end of this CDR3 makes a read error likely. V and J are TRBV6-6 and TRBJ2-7; tentative D call: TRBD1 (6 bases). The CDR3 extends over 14 amino acids. The germline V gene encodes CDR1 MNHNY and CDR2 SVGAGI (reference sequence). CDR3 sequence: CVSSPGHRNYEQYL. DNA of the CDR3: TGTGTCAGCAGTCCGGGACACCGAAATTACGAGCAGTACTTA.

With respect to this clonotype: This is likely a read error, given that the CDR3 carries no conserved phenylalanine or tryptophan at its end. The CDR3 coding sequence is TGCAGTGCTACAATCCCGGGACACGGAAATTCAGCCCTCCACTGT. This translates into CSATIPGHGNSALHC. V usage is TRBV20-1 and J usage is TRBJ1-6; possibly TRBD1 for D (6 bases). This CDR3 comprises 15 residues. The germline gives CDR1 DFQATT, CDR2 SNEGSKA (reference sequence).

With respect to this clonotype: It may be a read error: a sequence one base away is much more abundant. V usage is TRBV29-1 and J usage is TRBJ1-5, with D hard to call. CDR1 is SQVTM, CDR2 ANQGSEA, per germline. V was cut by 5 bases and J by 3 bases, with 14 bases left in between. This CDR3 has 14 residues. CDR3 protein: CSVREGQLNQPQHF. The CDR3 nucleotides are TGCAGCGTTAGAGAAGGCCAGCTCAATCAGCCCCAGCATTTT. Drawing the rest from reference TRBV29-1 and TRBJ1-5, the complete variable domain is SAVISQKPSRDICQRGTSLTIQCQVDSQVTMMFWYRQQPGQSLTLIATANQGSEATYESGFVIDKFPISRPNLTFSTLTVSNMSPEDSSIYLCSVREGQLNQPQHFGDGTRLSIL.

To note about this clonotype: At one end, the junction sequence differs from germline, possibly due to a read error. V gene TRBV12-3 or TRBV12-4 combines with J gene TRBJ2-2; tentative D call: TRBD2 (5 bases). The CDR3 is made up of 13 amino acids. In nucleotides, the CDR3 is TGTGCCAGCAGTTTCCGAAACACCGGGGAGCTGTTATTT. It yields the protein CASSFRNTGELLF.

The chain joins TRBV20-1 to TRBJ2-7, with no clear D. The CDR3 contains 12 residues. Germline V CDR1 and CDR2: DFQATT, SNEGSKA (reference sequence). Deletions cut 7 bases from V and 2 bases from J, with 12 bases between. The CDR3 region is CSVVLSPYEQYF. CDR3 in DNA: TGCAGTGTTGTGTTGAGCCCCTACGAGCAGTACTTC.

With regard to this clonotype: This could be a read error, since a much larger clone is one nucleotide away. This rearrangement joins TRBV6-5 to TRBJ2-7; no firm D call. Germline loops: CDR1 MNHEY, CDR2 SVGAGI. The CDR3 length is 11 residues. The CDR3 region is CASSGNYDQYF. Here the CDR3 DNA reads TGTGCCAGCAGTGGCAACTACGATCAGTACTTC.

Remarks on this clonotype: Mismatch with germline at one junction end may stem from a read error. The chain is built from TRBV11-2 and TRBJ2-5; D call uncertain. This CDR3 is built from 11 residues. CDR1 and CDR2 from the germline V gene are SGHAT and FQNNGV. CDR3 nucleotides: TGTGCCAACAGCTCATTGGAGACCCAGTACTTC. Amino acids: CANSSLETQYF.

This clonotype was observed once. A read error may account for a junction end that differs from germline. The chain links TRBV5-4 to TRBJ2-7; 7 bases map to TRBD2. This CDR3 is 15 amino acids long. Germline V lookup: CDR1 SGHNT, CDR2 YYREEE (reference sequence). The CDR3 DNA reads as TGTGCCAACAGCTTCGGGGCGGGAGCCCCCTACGAGCAGTACTTC. The encoded protein is CANSFGAGAPYEQYF.

This chain links TRBV2 with TRBJ2-5; possible D gene TRBD2, 5 bases. The CDR3 sequence is 14 residues long. V was pared by 6 bases and J by 2 bases, with 13 bases between. The germline CDR1 and CDR2 sequences are SNHLY and FYNNEI. CDR3 DNA sequence: TGTGCCAGCAGAGAACTAGTGGGGCAAGAGACCCAGTACTTC. It is translated as CASRELVGQETQYF.

Regarding this clonotype: It may be a read error: a sequence one base away is much more abundant. The rearrangement links TRBV4-1 to TRBJ1-6; 10 bases match TRBD1. This CDR3 spans 15 amino acids. CDR1 is MGHRA and CDR2 is YSYEKL in the germline V gene. Trimming removed 5 bases from V and 8 bases from J; junction bases left unmatched: 6. CDR3 sequence: CASSMTGGAYSPLHF. DNA of the CDR3: TGCGCCAGCAGCATGACAGGGGGCGCCTATTCACCCCTCCACTTT.

In this sample, this clonotype turned up a few times. A read error may explain this, as a much larger clone is one base away. The chain is built from TRBV30 and TRBJ2-1; D is uncertain. Germline V gene sequence: CDR1 GTSNPN, CDR2 SVGIG (reference sequence). There are 13 residues in the CDR3. CDR3 nucleotide sequence: TGTACCTGGAGTTCCGGTGATTACAATGAGCAGTTCTTC. Residues: CTWSSGDYNEQFF.

The genes are TRBV4-1 and TRBJ1-5; D might be TRBD1 (5 bases). The germline V gene has CDR1 MGHRA and CDR2 YSYEKL. The CDR3 has 15 amino acids. V shed 3 bases and J shed 6 bases, with 15 bases lying between them. CDR3 DNA sequence: TGCGCCAGCAGCCAGGAGGAAACAGGTGTTCAGCCCCAGCATTTT. Its protein is CASSQEETGVQPQHF.

The V call is TRBV6-1, the J call TRBJ2-1; D is unresolved. Between the trimmed V and J ends, which lost 1 base and 1 base, there was a span of 11 bases. This CDR3 is built from 16 residues. CDR1 is MNHNS, CDR2 SASEGT, per germline. DNA for the CDR3: TGTGCCAGCAGTGAAGTGGAAATTCAATCCTACAATGAGCAGTTCTTC. Encoded protein: CASSEVEIQSYNEQFF.

On this clonotype: A much bigger clone sits one base away, suggesting this may be a read error. V usage is TRBV29-1 and J usage is TRBJ2-3; D perhaps matches TRBD2 (6 bases). Germline V gives CDR1 SQVTM, CDR2 ANQGSEA. The CDR3 is made up of 13 amino acids. The CDR3 DNA reads as TGCAACGTCGGAGGGGCTAGCACAGATACGCAGTATTTT. It codes for CNVGGASTDTQYF.